This T cell receptor beta chain emerged from a study of cytomegalovirus exposure and HLA in healthy donors. On the study more broadly: T cells numbering around 180 million yielded approximately 120 million unique TCR beta sequences in an earlier analysis. Study-wide points: Cytomegalovirus status was reportedly diagnosed by the classifier with high specificity and sensitivity. Trimming of TCR beta V- and J-genes showed a link, identified in a later analysis, to a missense DCLRE1C variant.

The donors were healthy bone marrow donors. The PCR ran on 60 Vbeta and 13 Jbeta primers. Assay used: immunoSEQ multiplex PCR; TCRdb lists only in-frame clones, some missing. This table has around 37,000 clones, 81% appearing once. Germline CDR1 SQVTM, CDR2 ANQGSEA. The CDR3 contains 11 residues. Unmatched junction bases numbered 3, after V lost 6 bases and J lost 7 bases. Worth noting for this clone: No antigen is known for it.

The TCR was taken from a man in his fifties in good health and CMV-seronegative. Sample: PBMCs. The rearrangement links TRBV29-1 to TRBJ2-7; 10 bases fit TRBD1. CDR3 protein: CSVGQGDEQYF. In DNA form, the CDR3 reads TGCAGCGTCGGACAGGGGGATGAGCAGTACTTC.